This T cell receptor (beta chain) originates from a study of early T cells in non-severe SARS-CoV-2 infection. Whole-study results and caveats: Private and CD4 specificities were missed by VDJdb matching, skewed to anti-spike CD8.

One entry per CDR3 protein, called by TCRdb with MiXCR from the 5' RACE reads. In the table there are about 94,000 distinct CDR3 sequences, around 14% of which are singletons. This clonotype was counted a single time. The antigen is not known. The sample was whole blood. The TCR was taken from an adult who was a healthcare worker with PCR-confirmed SARS-CoV-2 infection or an uninfected control (not recorded which).

The CDR3 spells CASSMGSGGELFF. The CDR3 DNA reads TGTGCCAGTAGTATGGGGAGCGGCGGGGAGCTGTTTTTT. The genes are TRBV19 and TRBJ2-2; perhaps TRBD2 as D (5 bases). V dropped 3 bases and J dropped 7 bases, with 9 bases sitting between them. Germline values: CDR1 LNHDA, CDR2 SQIVND (reference sequence). This CDR3 spans 13 amino acids.